These T cell receptor beta chains were read from a single sample in a study of shared clonotypes between healthy human individuals. Only in-frame clones appear in the TCRdb table, and some are missing; sequencing was by immunoSEQ multiplex PCR. The data hold about 750,000 clones, with around 93% observed a single time. Sample: naive CD8+ T cells sorted from blood. The receptor source for this set is a man aged 30 to 45 in good health. Both conserved end residues are part of each CDR3. A D gene is named only where the DNA matches it firmly. The listing skips clone size in some rows; elsewhere it reads once, few, many or a size class.

.	TRBV9	.	15	TRBJ2-7	CASSVEGAATYEQYF	TGTGCCAGCAGCGTAGAAGGAGCGGCGACCTACGAGCAGTACTTC
once	TRBV6-5	.	14	TRBJ1-3	CASSGGATGNTIYF	TGTGCCAGTTCCGGGGGGGCAACGGGAAACACCATATATTTT
.	TRBV27	TRBD1	15	TRBJ2-7	CASSFHGQGNYEQYF	TGTGCCAGCAGTTTCCATGGACAGGGAAACTACGAGCAGTACTTC
.	TRBV23-1	TRBD1	16	TRBJ1-5	CASPQGGAPKNQPQHF	TGCGCCAGCCCACAGGGGGGGGCACCTAAAAATCAGCCCCAGCATTTT
.	TRBV6-5	.	15	TRBJ2-5	CASSYRPPPQETQYF	TGTGCCAGCAGTTACCGGCCCCCTCCACAAGAGACCCAGTACTTC
once	TRBV5-6	.	13	TRBJ1-2	CASSLGVSYGYTF	TGTGCCAGCAGCTTGGGCGTCAGCTATGGCTACACCTTC
.	TRBV27	TRBD1	17	TRBJ2-7	CASSSWRQGALSYEQYF	TGTGCCAGCAGTTCGTGGCGACAGGGGGCGTTATCCTACGAGCAGTACTTC
.	TRBV6-5	.	16	TRBJ2-7	CASSFNPSGNSYEQYF	TGTGCCAGCAGTTTCAACCCGAGCGGTAATTCCTACGAGCAGTACTTC
once	TRBV19	.	14	TRBJ2-1	CASSIVSEYNEQFF	TGTGCCAGTAGTATAGTTTCAGAGTACAATGAGCAGTTCTTC
.	TRBV27	.	14	TRBJ1-1	CASSPRSGNTEAFF	TGTGCCAGCAGTCCCCGCAGTGGGAACACTGAAGCTTTCTTT
.	TRBV7-9	TRBD1	15	TRBJ2-7	CASNGLGDRAYEQYF	TGTGCCAGCAACGGCTTGGGGGACAGAGCCTACGAGCAGTACTTC
.	TRBV10-3	TRBD1	15	TRBJ2-1	CAISEGTGRYNEQFF	TGTGCCATCAGTGAGGGGACAGGGAGATACAATGAGCAGTTCTTC
.	TRBV7-9	TRBD2	14	TRBJ2-7	CASSVTSATYEQYF	TGTGCCAGCAGCGTCACTAGCGCAACCTACGAGCAGTACTTC
.	TRBV15	.	15	TRBJ2-2	CATSEKLRSTGELFF	TGTGCCACCAGCGAGAAGCTTAGGTCCACCGGGGAGCTGTTTTTT
.	TRBV7-9	.	14	TRBJ2-7	CASSLGADSYEQYF	TGTGCCAGCAGCTTAGGAGCGGACTCCTACGAGCAGTACTTC
.	TRBV7-2	.	13	TRBJ2-7	CASSLVGNYEQYF	TGTGCCAGCAGCTTAGTGGGGAACTACGAGCAGTACTTC
.	TRBV6-1	.	15	TRBJ2-7	CASSDRGVPSYEQYF	TGTGCCAGCAGTGACCGAGGGGTTCCCTCCTACGAGCAGTACTTC
.	TRBV5-4	TRBD2	14	TRBJ2-1	CASSLGPSGAEQFF	TGTGCCAGCAGCTTGGGGCCTAGCGGCGCTGAGCAGTTCTTC
.	TRBV9	.	14	TRBJ2-7	CASSVFADTYEQYF	TGTGCCAGCAGCGTCTTTGCGGACACCTACGAGCAGTACTTC
.	TRBV9	TRBD1	12	TRBJ1-2	CASSAGQDLYTF	TGTGCCAGCAGCGCGGGACAGGACCTCTACACCTTC
.	TRBV18	.	12	TRBJ2-5	CASSPFIETQYF	TGTGCCAGCTCACCATTCATCGAGACCCAGTACTTC
once	TRBV5-4	.	15	TRBJ2-5	CASGTSEGWRETQYF	TGTGCCAGCGGCACCTCAGAGGGATGGCGGGAGACCCAGTACTTC
.	TRBV4-1	.	14	TRBJ2-3	CASSVAASTDTQYF	TGCGCCAGCAGCGTAGCGGCTAGCACAGATACGCAGTATTTT
once	TRBV5-1	TRBD2	14	TRBJ2-7	CASSLSSGSYEQYF	TGCGCCAGCAGCTTGTCTAGCGGGAGCTACGAGCAGTACTTC
once	TRBV25-1	.	15	TRBJ2-7	CASGRSAPGENEQYF	TGTGCCAGCGGACGGAGTGCCCCAGGGGAAAACGAGCAGTACTTC
once	TRBV7-9	.	17	TRBJ2-4	CASSLVGEGVDKNIQYF	TGTGCCAGCAGCTTAGTTGGAGAGGGTGTAGACAAAAACATTCAGTACTTC
once	TRBV4-3	.	13	TRBJ2-2	CASSQDNTGELFF	TGCGCCAGCAGCCAAGATAACACCGGGGAGCTGTTTTTT
.	TRBV7-9	.	14	TRBJ2-7	CASSGASRAYEQYF	TGTGCCAGCAGCGGGGCCTCAAGGGCCTACGAGCAGTACTTC
.	TRBV5-6	.	14	TRBJ1-2	CASSLEGLDYGYTF	TGTGCCAGCAGCTTGGAGGGGTTGGACTATGGCTACACCTTC
.	TRBV27	TRBD2	14	TRBJ2-7	CASSPGTSGRSQYF	TGTGCCAGCAGTCCCGGGACTAGCGGGAGGTCGCAGTACTTC
.	TRBV28	.	15	TRBJ2-7	CASSVTVERAYEQYF	TGTGCCAGCAGCGTTACCGTCGAGCGCGCCTACGAGCAGTACTTC
.	TRBV5-1	.	18	TRBJ2-3	CASSLAQDSFPSTDTQYF	TGCGCCAGCAGCTTGGCACAAGACAGTTTCCCTTCCACAGATACGCAGTATTTT
.	TRBV5-6	.	14	TRBJ2-1	CASSFGTSYNEQFF	TGTGCCAGCAGCTTCGGGACCTCCTACAATGAGCAGTTCTTC
.	TRBV19	TRBD1	14	TRBJ1-5	CASTRDRGGQPQHF	TGTGCCAGTACTCGGGACAGGGGTGGTCAGCCCCAGCATTTT
.	TRBV7-2	TRBD2	16	TRBJ2-3	CASSFVLGGMGDTQYF	TGTGCCAGCAGCTTTGTGTTGGGGGGGATGGGAGATACGCAGTATTTT
.	TRBV21-1	.	13	TRBJ2-5	CASSNTGRETQYF	TGTGCCAGCAGCAATACCGGGAGGGAGACCCAGTACTTC
.	TRBV27	TRBD2	16	TRBJ2-3	CASSSVGGRETDTQYF	TGTGCCAGCAGCTCGGTCGGCGGGAGGGAAACAGATACGCAGTATTTT